The source of this T cell receptor (beta chain) is a study of cytomegalovirus exposure and HLA in healthy donors. The PCR had 60 Vbeta and 13 Jbeta primers. TCRdb's copy holds only in-frame clones and misses some; the assay was immunoSEQ multiplex PCR. In all, the sample yields tens of thousands of clones. Germline assignment: CDR1 SGHAT and CDR2 FQNNGV. The CDR3 spans 16 residues. The V and J ends lost 5 bases and 4 bases, in that order; junction bases with no gene match: 9. The sample taken for sequencing was PBMCs. This sequence originates from a man aged 45-65 years in good health and CMV-seropositive. The J gene is TRBJ2-7, the V gene TRBV11-2; 12 bases match TRBD2. Here the CDR3 reads CASSPLGLAGRYEQYV. The CDR3 DNA reads as TGTGCCAGCAGCCCCCTGGGACTAGCGGGCAGGTACGAGCAGTACGTC.